This TCR beta chain was sequenced in a study of CD8+ T cells in alopecia areata. Study-wide background: Tofacitinib ran for 6 to 18 months before 6 months off drug. Scoring treated patients' severity relied on the percentage of scalp area affected.

This clone was counted between two and nine times. Its specificity is unknown. Findings and caveats of the study: Baseline CD8+ expansion's link to response remains uncertain, as there was one nonresponder. Sequencing of scalp samples also includes resident alphabeta T cells from normal skin.

The sample's treatment: oral pan-JAK inhibitor, 5-10 mg twice daily. Sequencing used cDNA as its template, made by extracting RNA and reverse transcribing it. Data came from immunoSEQ multiplex PCR; TCRdb stores just in-frame clones and leaves some out. Here the sample spans about 280,000 clones, about three fifths being singletons. The sequence came from a human donor with alopecia areata. The sample consisted of CD4+ T cells sorted from blood, taken at week 24, from a patient treated with tofacitinib.

The CDR3 DNA reads as TGCAGCGTTGTAAGTGACAGGGTCTACGAGCAGTACTTC. Protein: CSVVSDRVYEQYF. The chain recombines TRBV29-1 with TRBJ2-7; 7 bases align to TRBD1. J lost 3 bases, V lost 4 bases, and 6 bases had no gene match. Germline V CDR1 and CDR2: SQVTM, ANQGSEA. The CDR3 spans 13 residues.